A selection of T cell receptor beta chains follows, all from one sample in a study of T cell repertoires in cytomegalovirus infection. TCRdb re-derived calls from the reads in MiXCR, one entry per CDR3 protein. The sample contains under 850,000 distinct CDR3 sequences, 35% to 40% of which appear only once. Source material: PBMCs. The origin of the receptors is a human donor in good health (CMV status not recorded). Some clones in this sample may be carry-over from other donors' samples. Each CDR3 is given with its conserved first and last residue. A D gene is named only where the DNA matches it firmly. Some rows have no size entry. The others give once, few or many, or a class for an expanded clone.

D,J,size,V,CDR3,DNA
.,TRBJ2-3,.,TRBV28,CASSLEKGPSTYTQYF,TGTGCCAGCAGTTTAGAGAAGGGGCCCTCCACATATACGCAGTATTTT
.,TRBJ1-2,.,TRBV2,CASSPGAPRGYTF,TGTGCCAGCAGTCCGGGGGCGCCGCGTGGCTACACCTTC
.,TRBJ2-7,.,TRBV5-1,CASSSLTNSYEQYF,TGCGCCAGCAGCTCCTTGACTAATTCCTACGAGCAGTACTTC
.,TRBJ2-6,few,TRBV7-3,CASSLTGRAAAGANVLTF,TGTGCCAGCAGCTTAACTGGCCGGGCGGCGGCTGGGGCCAACGTCCTGACTTTC
.,TRBJ2-3,.,TRBV6-2/TRBV6-3,CASSFGYRHDTDTQYF,TGTGCCAGCAGTTTCGGGTACAGGCACGACACAGATACGCAGTATTTT
.,TRBJ2-2,few,TRBV11-2,CASSLVSGPGELFF,TGTGCCAGCAGCTTAGTTTCAGGGCCCGGGGAGCTGTTTTTT
.,TRBJ2-1,few,TRBV29-1,CSVATGNEQFF,TGCAGCGTTGCGACAGGCAATGAGCAGTTCTTC
.,TRBJ1-2,many,TRBV7-9,CASSLEGSRGGYTF,TGTGCCAGCAGCTTAGAAGGATCCAGAGGGGGCTACACCTTC
.,TRBJ1-1,few,TRBV29-1,CSVETGTWNTEAFF,TGCAGCGTTGAGACCGGGACATGGAACACTGAAGCTTTCTTT
.,TRBJ1-1,once,TRBV20-1,CSAESTGGSSEAFF,TGCAGTGCGGAATCGACAGGAGGATCCTCGGAAGCTTTCTTT
.,TRBJ2-7,.,TRBV12-3/TRBV12-4,CASDIGHLDEQYF,TGTGCCAGCGACATAGGACATCTCGATGAGCAGTACTTC
.,TRBJ2-4,few,TRBV28,CASSPRRGVDIQYF,TGTGCCAGCAGTCCAAGGAGGGGGGTAGACATTCAGTACTTC
.,TRBJ1-6,.,TRBV5-1,CASSLSQGGDSPLHF,TGCGCCAGCAGCTTGTCCCAGGGTGGGGATTCACCCCTCCACTTT
TRBD1,TRBJ2-7,.,TRBV20-1,CSTGQGQPYEQYF,TGCAGCACAGGACAGGGGCAACCCTACGAGCAGTACTTC
TRBD1,TRBJ2-2,.,TRBV24-1,CATSDPTGANTGELFF,TGTGCCACCAGTGATCCGACAGGGGCGAACACCGGGGAGCTGTTTTTT
.,TRBJ2-2,.,TRBV6-6,CASSTRDGHTGELFF,TGTGCCAGCAGCACCCGGGACGGACACACCGGGGAGCTGTTTTTT
.,TRBJ2-7,many,TRBV7-2,CASSRRTPGAYEQYF,TGTGCCAGCAGCCGCCGGACTCCCGGCGCTTACGAGCAGTACTTC
TRBD1,TRBJ2-1,.,TRBV29-1,CSVLTGVEQFF,TGCAGCGTCCTGACAGGGGTCGAGCAGTTCTTC
.,TRBJ2-1,.,TRBV4-2,CASSTVTNEQFF,TGTGCCAGCAGCACAGTTACCAATGAGCAGTTCTTC
TRBD1,TRBJ2-7,.,TRBV7-6,CASSRGQGPMYEQYF,TGTGCCAGCAGCCGTGGACAGGGCCCCATGTACGAGCAGTACTTC
TRBD1,TRBJ2-5,few,TRBV7-2,CASSLPDRGNQETQYF,TGTGCCAGCAGCTTACCGGACAGGGGCAATCAAGAGACCCAGTACTTC
.,TRBJ2-1,.,TRBV20-1,CSASSLAISSYNEQFF,TGCAGTGCTAGTTCCCTGGCGATTAGCTCCTACAATGAGCAGTTCTTC
TRBD1,TRBJ1-5,.,TRBV28,CASHPGQGPQPQHF,TGTGCCAGCCACCCGGGACAGGGCCCTCAGCCCCAGCATTTT
TRBD1,TRBJ2-7,.,TRBV7-9,CASSLVDRGRYEQYF,TGTGCCAGCAGCTTGGTTGACAGGGGGAGGTACGAGCAGTACTTC
TRBD1,TRBJ1-1,many,TRBV7-8,CGTSSLEPGQANTEAFF,TGTGGGACCAGCAGCTTAGAGCCGGGACAGGCGAACACTGAAGCTTTCTTT
.,TRBJ2-1,.,TRBV6-2/TRBV6-3,CASSYSSKEIKQFF,TGTGCCAGCAGTTACTCGAGTAAGGAAATTAAGCAGTTCTTC
TRBD1,TRBJ1-2,.,TRBV19,CASRTGTQYVYTF,TGTGCCAGTCGGACAGGGACCCAATATGTCTACACCTTC
.,TRBJ1-4,few,TRBV12-3/TRBV12-4,CASSPGQTLNEKLFF,TGTGCCAGCAGTCCAGGACAGACTCTTAATGAAAAACTGTTTTTT
.,TRBJ1-3,.,TRBV10-3,CAISNDRSSGNTIYF,TGTGCCATCAGTAATGACAGGTCCTCTGGAAACACCATATATTTT
.,TRBJ2-2,many,TRBV28,CASGLGISAGELFF,TGTGCCAGCGGACTCGGGATCTCAGCCGGGGAGCTGTTTTTT
TRBD1,TRBJ2-4,.,TRBV2,CASSTWTGAPGIHYF,TGTGCCAGCAGTACATGGACAGGGGCGCCGGGCATTCATTATTTC
.,TRBJ1-1,few,TRBV7-9,CASRDQGNTEAFF,TGTGCCAGCAGGGACCAGGGAAACACTGAAGCTTTCTTT
TRBD2,TRBJ2-1,many,TRBV20-1,CSATLAGFANEQFF,TGCAGTGCCACACTAGCGGGATTCGCCAATGAGCAGTTCTTC
.,TRBJ2-7,few,TRBV2,CASSPGRLMRGDEQYF,TGTGCCAGCAGTCCGGGACGGCTAATGCGAGGGGACGAGCAGTACTTC
.,TRBJ1-4,.,TRBV12-3/TRBV12-4,CASRREPSNEKLFF,TGTGCCAGCAGGCGGGAGCCATCCAATGAAAAACTGTTTTTT
.,TRBJ1-1,.,TRBV28,CASSFPSGRCTEAFF,TGTGCCAGCAGTTTCCCCTCGGGGAGGTGCACTGAAGCTTTCTTT
.,TRBJ1-5,few,TRBV27,CASSLHLNQPQHF,TGTGCCAGCAGTTTACACCTAAATCAGCCCCAGCATTTT
.,TRBJ1-2,few,TRBV12-3/TRBV12-4,CASSYSPLNYGYTF,TGTGCCAGCAGCTACAGCCCTCTTAACTATGGCTACACCTTC
TRBD2,TRBJ2-5,.,TRBV11-2,CAISGGTGTSGQETQSF,TGTGCCATCAGCGGGGGAACCGGGACTAGCGGTCAAGAGACCCAGTCCTTC
TRBD1,TRBJ1-6,.,TRBV5-4,CASTRQGMDSPLHF,TGTGCCAGCACTCGACAGGGGATGGATTCACCCCTCCACTTT
TRBD1,TRBJ2-1,.,TRBV9,CASSLTGAPSNEQFF,TGTGCCAGCAGCTTGACAGGGGCTCCTTCCAATGAGCAGTTCTTC
.,TRBJ2-2,.,TRBV30,CAWSAYTGELFF,TGTGCCTGGTCCGCGTACACCGGGGAGCTGTTTTTT
.,TRBJ2-3,.,TRBV7-2,CASSLGANTQYF,TGTGCCAGCAGCTTAGGAGCGAATACGCAGTATTTT
.,TRBJ2-1,.,TRBV19,CASSRAGLGGLYNEQFF,TGTGCCAGTAGCCGGGCGGGTCTGGGCGGGTTATACAATGAGCAGTTCTTC
.,TRBJ1-1,many,TRBV12-3/TRBV12-4,CASSPKGVGTEAFF,TGTGCCAGCAGCCCCAAAGGGGTTGGAACTGAAGCTTTCTTT